There are a few counts of the clone carrying this T cell receptor beta chain. This CDR3 region has 14 residues. V shed 6 bases, J shed 7 bases, and the junction held 8 bases outside the gene matches. Germline CDR1 reads MDHEN; CDR2 reads SYDVKM. The data derive from a study of blood T cell repertoires in COVID-19. Study background: Specimens from acute and convalescent COVID-19 originated in the United States, Italy and Spain. Sample material is recorded as cDNA or gDNA derived from T cells, B-cell-depleted T cells, or PBMCs.

Data came from immunoSEQ multiplex PCR; TCRdb stores just in-frame clones and leaves some out. The sample holds around 150,000 clones, around 80% seen once. This sequence was found in a man in his 60s with acute or convalescent COVID-19. V usage is TRBV28 and J usage is TRBJ1-5; 8 bases match TRBD1. Sequenced: peripheral blood. The CDR3 is CASSRDRGIQPQHF. As DNA, the CDR3 is TGTGCCAGCAGCCGTGACAGGGGCATACAGCCCCAGCATTTT.